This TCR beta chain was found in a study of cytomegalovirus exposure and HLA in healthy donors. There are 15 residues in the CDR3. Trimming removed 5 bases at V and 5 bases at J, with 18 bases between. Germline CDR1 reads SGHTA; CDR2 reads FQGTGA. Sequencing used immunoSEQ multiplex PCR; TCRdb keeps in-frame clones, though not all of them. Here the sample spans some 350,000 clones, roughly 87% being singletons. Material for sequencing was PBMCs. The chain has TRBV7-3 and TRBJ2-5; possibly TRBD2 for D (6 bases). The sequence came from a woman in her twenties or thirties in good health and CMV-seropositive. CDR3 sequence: CASSAGDSPWETQYF. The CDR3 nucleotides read TGTGCCAGCAGCGCCGGGGACTCGCCCTGGGAGACCCAGTACTTC. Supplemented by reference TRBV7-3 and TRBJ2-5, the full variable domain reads GAGVSQTPSNKVTEKGKYVELRCDPISGHTALYWYRQSLGQGPEFLIYFQGTGAADDSGLPNDRFFAVRPEGSVSTLKIQRTERGDSAVYLCASSAGDSPWETQYFGPGTRLLVL.